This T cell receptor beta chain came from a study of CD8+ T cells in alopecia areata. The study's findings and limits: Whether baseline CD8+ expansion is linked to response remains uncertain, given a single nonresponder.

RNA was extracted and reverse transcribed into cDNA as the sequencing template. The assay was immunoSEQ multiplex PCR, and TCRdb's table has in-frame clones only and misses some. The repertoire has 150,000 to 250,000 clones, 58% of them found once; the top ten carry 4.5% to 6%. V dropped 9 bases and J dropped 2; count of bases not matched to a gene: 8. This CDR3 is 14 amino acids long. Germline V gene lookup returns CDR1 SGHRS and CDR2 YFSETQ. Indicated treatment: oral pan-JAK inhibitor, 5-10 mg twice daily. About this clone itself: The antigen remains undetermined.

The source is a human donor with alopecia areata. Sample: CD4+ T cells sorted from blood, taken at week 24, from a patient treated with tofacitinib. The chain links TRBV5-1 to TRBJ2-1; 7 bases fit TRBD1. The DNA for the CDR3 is TGCGCCACCACGACGACAGGGACCTACAATGAGCAGTTCTTC. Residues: CATTTTGTYNEQFF.